This T cell receptor (beta chain) was profiled in a study of blood T cells in healthy people across ages. The second PCR ran roughly 7 to 12 cycles with a sample-barcoded 5' primer and J-beta primers. Researchers report that each sample yielded at least 3 million CDR3-containing paired-end reads. TCRdb used MiXCR to reprocess the 5' RACE reads, holding one entry per CDR3 protein. This table holds some 1.1 million distinct CDR3 sequences, 35% to 45% found once. Germline CDR1 is DFQATT and CDR2 is SNEGSKA (reference sequence). The V end lost 1 base, the J end lost 0 bases, and 7 bases lay between the germline ends. CDR3 length: 15 residues.

This TCR was sampled from a young man in good health. This chain connects TRBV20-1 to TRBJ2-6, with D unresolved. The sample comprised blood. The CDR3 protein is CSARAVGSGANVLTF. CDR3 DNA: TGCAGTGCTAGAGCGGTGGGCTCTGGGGCCAACGTCCTGACTTTC.